These 13 T cell receptor beta chains came from one sample sequenced in a study of blood T cell repertoires in COVID-19. Some clones are missing from TCRdb's copy, which holds only in-frame ones; the method was immunoSEQ multiplex PCR. The sample records some 290,000 clones, around 87% being singletons. The sample taken for sequencing was peripheral blood. These TCRs come from a woman aged 35 to 49 with COVID-19, enrolled during active disease.

The chain has TRBV19 and TRBJ1-2; no reliable D call. The CDR3 extends over 14 amino acids. V dropped 6 bases and J dropped 3 bases, with 14 bases sitting between them. Germline V CDR1 and CDR2: LNHDA, SQIVND (reference sequence). Here the CDR3 reads CASSLAAGDYGYTF. CDR3 DNA sequence: TGTGCCAGTAGCCTGGCAGCCGGGGACTATGGCTACACCTTC.

This sequence joins TRBV19 and TRBJ1-1; perhaps TRBD1 as D (6 bases). V gave up 10 bases and J gave up 1 base, with 13 bases separating them. CDR1 is LNHDA, CDR2 SQIVND, per germline (reference sequence). This CDR3 region has 13 residues. The CDR3 sequence is CATLRQENTEAFF. The DNA for the CDR3 is TGTGCCACCTTACGACAGGAGAACACTGAAGCTTTCTTT.

The chain combines TRBV19 with TRBJ1-4; D may be TRBD1 (6 bases). The germline V gene encodes CDR1 LNHDA and CDR2 SQIVND (reference sequence). The V gene lost 8 bases and the J gene lost 3 bases, with 13 bases spanning the gap. CDR3 length equals 14 residues. CDR3 in DNA: TGTGCCAGTCGCTCACAGGGCTCTAATGAAAAACTGTTTTTT. Amino acids: CASRSQGSNEKLFF.

In DNA, the CDR3 is TGTGCCATCAGGTCAGGGGGCCAGAACACTGAAGCTTTCTTT. This codes for CAIRSGGQNTEAFF. The chain employs TRBV10-3 and TRBJ1-1; 8 positions agree with TRBD1. Germline V gives CDR1 ENHRY, CDR2 SYGVKD. V lost 6 bases, J lost 1 base, and 4 bases stayed unmatched. This CDR3 region has 14 residues.

This clone was picked up a small number of times. CDR3 amino acids: CASSRTGNTEAFF. The DNA of the CDR3 is TGTGCCAGCAGCCGAACAGGGAACACTGAAGCTTTCTTT. The J gene is TRBJ1-1, the V gene TRBV3-1 (or the pseudogene TRBV3-2); a weak D match, TRBD1 (5 bases). CDR3 size: 13 residues. Germline V gives CDR1 LGHDT, CDR2 YNNKEL (reference sequence). V was shortened by 4 bases and J by 1 base, with 7 bases between the two germline ends.

V is TRBV5-1 and J is TRBJ2-7; no clear D gene. Deletions cut 0 bases from V and 4 bases from J, with 8 bases between. The CDR3 is made up of 13 amino acids. The germline V gene encodes CDR1 SGHRS and CDR2 YFSETQ. The CDR3: CASSLVGTYEQYF. In DNA form, the CDR3 reads TGCGCCAGCAGCTTGGTCGGTACGTACGAGCAGTACTTC.

The chain has TRBV7-9 and TRBJ1-2, with 9 bases fitting TRBD1. J lost 8 bases, V lost 5 bases, and 12 bases had no gene match. Germline CDR1 SEHNR, CDR2 FQNEAQ (reference sequence). This CDR3 has 15 residues. CDR3 sequence: CASSQGGQGRGGYTF. The CDR3 DNA is TGTGCCAGCAGCCAGGGGGGACAGGGTCGAGGCGGCTACACCTTC.

This sequence joins TRBV5-1 and TRBJ2-3; a possible D gene is TRBD1 (5 bases). CDR3 length: 14 amino acids. V lost 0 bases and J lost 3, with 8 bases in between. Germline V gene lookup returns CDR1 SGHRS and CDR2 YFSETQ. The CDR3 protein is CASSLADSTDTQYF. The CDR3 DNA reads as TGCGCCAGCAGCTTGGCTGACAGTACAGATACGCAGTATTTT.

V usage is TRBV5-7 and J usage is TRBJ1-6, with 9 bases fitting TRBD1. TRBV5-7 is given ORF status, its function remaining uncertain. V lost 4 bases and J lost 2; bases outside the gene matches: 7. CDR3 length: 17 residues. CDR3 region: CASSVRQGVAYNSPLHF. The CDR3 coding sequence is TGTGCCAGCAGCGTAAGACAGGGGGTTGCCTATAATTCACCCCTCCACTTT.

The chain recombines TRBV18 with TRBJ2-4, with TRBD2 matching 10 bases. CDR1 is KGHSH and CDR2 is LQKENI in the germline V gene. Trimming took 1 base from V and 2 from J; bases not matched to a gene: 2. CDR3 length equals 16 residues. The CDR3 reads CASSPLAGGSKNIQYF. CDR3 bases: TGTGCCAGCTCACCACTAGCGGGAGGTTCCAAAAACATTCAGTACTTC.

V usage is TRBV6-2 or TRBV6-3 and J usage is TRBJ2-2, with D possibly being TRBD2 (5 bases). The CDR3 loop spans 14 amino acids. CDR1 MNHEY and CDR2 SVGEGT come from the germline V gene. The ends were cut back, 4 bases at V and 2 bases at J, with 8 bases in the middle. Here the CDR3 reads CASSSGLNTGELFF. As DNA, the CDR3 is TGTGCCAGCAGTTCGGGATTAAACACCGGGGAGCTGTTTTTT.

The chain combines TRBV28 with TRBJ1-2; D ambiguous. Germline V lookup: CDR1 MDHEN, CDR2 SYDVKM. V lost 3 bases and J lost 6, with 8 bases in between. The CDR3 spans 12 residues. CDR3 bases: TGTGCCAGCAGTTTTTTAGCAGATGGCTACACCTTC. Its translation: CASSFLADGYTF.

This sequence joins TRBV3-1 (or the pseudogene TRBV3-2) and TRBJ1-5, with 7 bases identical to TRBD1. This CDR3 has 15 residues. V dropped 5 bases and J dropped 7; count of bases not matched to a gene: 11. In germline, CDR1 is LGHDT, CDR2 YNNKEL (reference sequence). The CDR3 DNA is TGTGCCAGCAGCTTTACTATTACCAGGGGGCAGCCCCAGCATTTT. It is translated as CASSFTITRGQPQHF.